The 13 T cell receptor beta chains in this list originate from one sample, sequenced in a study of neoadjuvant anti-PD-1 for oral cavity cancer (dated by TCRdb to 2020 to 2022). Interpreted using the paper, the time point label stands for: before neoadjuvant nivolumab. The library relied on the immunoSEQ multiplex PCR assay. TCRdb limited this immuneACCESS table to in-frame rearrangements with V and J called. A share of clones is missing; checked studies link under half to unresolved V genes, and the rest is unexplained. Within this sample are some 15,000 clones, with 71% of them counted one time only. Of the sample, approximately 2.8% is held by the ten largest clones. The sample consisted of PBMCs, taken before nivolumab (anti-PD-1) treatment. The receptors here all came from a person aged 35-79 years with oral cavity squamous cell carcinoma.

This chain uses TRBV2 with TRBJ1-5; 10 bases are shared with TRBD1. CDR1 is SNHLY, CDR2 FYNNEI, per germline. The junction had 8 bases not matched to a gene; V was cut back by 7 bases and J by 2 bases. The CDR3 runs 16 residues. CDR3 sequence reads: CASIGGTGVGNQPQHF. The CDR3 nucleotides are TGTGCCAGCATAGGAGGGACAGGGGTGGGCAATCAGCCCCAGCATTTT.

The gene calls are TRBV5-1 and TRBJ2-7, with 11 bases aligning to TRBD1. Germline CDR1 SGHRS, CDR2 YFSETQ. The CDR3 has 14 amino acids. Trimming at V came to 4 bases and at J to 5 bases, leaving 5 bases not matched to a gene. CDR3 in amino acids: CASSDGQGADEQYF. In DNA, the CDR3 is TGCGCCAGCAGCGACGGACAGGGGGCAGACGAGCAGTACTTC.

This clone has only one observation. DNA for the CDR3: TGTGCCAGCAGTTACTATCGAGGTCCGAACACCGGGGAGCTGTTTTTT. This gives the protein CASSYYRGPNTGELFF. The genes are TRBV6-5 and TRBJ2-2, with D hard to call. CDR1 is MNHEY, CDR2 SVGAGI, per germline. This CDR3 is 16 amino acids long. The ends were cut back, 1 base at V and 0 bases at J, with 9 bases in the middle.

The genes are TRBV5-1 and TRBJ2-1; 10 nucleotides align to TRBD2. The CDR3 totals 18 residues. The germline V gene has CDR1 SGHRS and CDR2 YFSETQ. J was trimmed by 7 bases and V by 1 base; bases with no gene match: 14. The DNA for the CDR3 is TGCGCCAGCAGCTTGTCGGCTAGCGGGAGCGTATATGGGAATGAGCAGTTCTTC. Translated: CASSLSASGSVYGNEQFF.

The rearrangement uses TRBV4-2 and TRBJ1-1, with D perhaps matching TRBD1 (6 bases). The germline gives CDR1 LGHNA, CDR2 YNFKEQ. The length of the CDR3 is 14 residues. V was shortened by 2 bases and J by 7 bases, with 14 bases between the two germline ends. CDR3 nucleotides: TGTGCCAGCAGCCAAACAGGGATTTTGAATGAAGCTTTCTTT. Encoded protein: CASSQTGILNEAFF.

This chain joins TRBV27 and TRBJ1-6; perhaps TRBD1 as D (6 bases). CDR1 and CDR2 (germline): MNHEY, SMNVEV (reference sequence). The germline V and J ends were trimmed by 8 bases and 10 bases, with 15 bases remaining between them. This CDR3 contains 13 residues. The CDR3 sequence is CASGNRVNSPLHF. Written as DNA, the CDR3 is TGTGCCAGCGGAAACAGGGTCAACTCACCCCTCCACTTT.

The chain links TRBV27 to TRBJ1-2, with D possibly being TRBD1 (6 bases). Germline V lookup: CDR1 MNHEY, CDR2 SMNVEV (reference sequence). The V and J ends lost 6 bases and 8 bases respectively, with 13 bases between them. This CDR3 has 12 residues. CDR3 amino acids: CASRATGEGYTF. CDR3 nucleotides: TGTGCCAGCAGGGCGACAGGCGAGGGCTACACCTTC.

The genes are TRBV4-1 and TRBJ2-1; a weak D match, TRBD2 (5 bases). Per the germline V gene, CDR1 is MGHRA and CDR2 is YSYEKL. V lost 1 base and J 9 bases, leaving 10 bases between the germline ends. This CDR3 comprises 13 residues. The CDR3 DNA reads TGCGCCAGCAGCCAAGTCGGGGTCGGTGAGCAGTTCTTC. It translates to CASSQVGVGEQFF.

J is TRBJ2-1 and V is TRBV7-8; 9 bases line up with TRBD2. The CDR3 sequence is 12 residues long. J was trimmed by 9 bases and V by 8 bases; bases with no gene match: 5. CDR1 is SGHVS, CDR2 FQNEAQ, per germline. In DNA, the CDR3 is TGTGCCAGCGAGCGGGAGGAAGGTGAGCAGTTCTTC. Residues: CASEREEGEQFF. Complete variable domain (other parts from reference TRBV7-8 and TRBJ2-1): GAGVSQSPRYKVAKRGQDVALRCDPISGHVSLFWYQQALGQGPEFLTYFQNEAQLDKSGLPSDRFFAERPEGSVSTLKIQRTQQEDSAVYLCASEREEGEQFFGPGTRLTVL.

This chain uses TRBV7-9 with TRBJ2-2, with D perhaps TRBD2 (6 bases). The CDR3 runs to 17 residues. Germline V CDR1 and CDR2: SEHNR, FQNEAQ (reference sequence). The germline V and J ends were trimmed by 5 bases and 2 bases, with 18 bases remaining between them. CDR3 DNA: TGTGCCAGCAGCCATGACCCGCGAGCGGGTAACACCGGGGAGCTGTTTTTT. Residues: CASSHDPRAGNTGELFF.

The V gene is TRBV7-9, the J gene TRBJ2-7; a weak D match, TRBD2 (5 bases). V shed 3 bases and J shed 5 bases, with 17 bases lying between them. Germline V lookup: CDR1 SEHNR, CDR2 FQNEAQ (reference sequence). The CDR3 runs 15 residues. CDR3 DNA: TGTGCCAGCAGCTTTGCCTCGATGCGGGTCCACGAGCAGTACTTC. It specifies CASSFASMRVHEQYF.

The rearrangement joins TRBV4-2 to TRBJ1-1; 8 bases fit TRBD1. The germline V gene encodes CDR1 LGHNA and CDR2 YNFKEQ. The J segment lost 2 bases and the V segment lost 4 bases, leaving 6 bases of the junction unmatched. The CDR3 has 15 residues. For the CDR3, the DNA is TGTGCCAGCAGCCCAGAGACAGGGGCTAACACTGAAGCTTTCTTT. This encodes CASSPETGANTEAFF.

The V gene is TRBV5-4, the J gene TRBJ1-1; no definite D call. The CDR3 sequence is 13 residues long. The germline V gene encodes CDR1 SGHNT and CDR2 YYREEE (reference sequence). Trimming took 0 bases from V and 1 from J, leaving 4 bases between them. For the CDR3, the DNA is TGTGCCAGCAGCTTGGCCGAGAACACTGAAGCTTTCTTT. This codes for CASSLAENTEAFF.